This T cell receptor beta chain derives from a study of long-term antiretroviral therapy in people with HIV. Study observations and caveats: Clonal populations expanded prior to ART predominated within the repertoire at all time points.

There are 16 residues in the CDR3. The germline V gene encodes CDR1 SGHRS and CDR2 YFSETQ. Deletions cut 4 bases from V and 2 bases from J, with 19 bases between. Concerning this clone: Its target is unknown.

immunoSEQ v3.0 was run at survey level. Here immunoSEQ multiplex PCR was the method, and the copy in TCRdb shows in-frame clones only, minus some. Altogether about 20,000 clones are present, just over 90% being singletons, with the ten largest covering approximately 9.6%. V usage is TRBV5-1 and J usage is TRBJ2-7, with D possibly being TRBD1 or TRBD2 (5 bases each). The specimen was unsorted PBMCs, collected about 4.6 years before starting antiretroviral therapy. The clonotype comes from a woman in her 30s with HIV. The CDR3 bases are TGCGCCAGCAGCCTGAAGGCCGAGGGGACCCCCTACGAGCAGTACTTC. Translation: CASSLKAEGTPYEQYF.